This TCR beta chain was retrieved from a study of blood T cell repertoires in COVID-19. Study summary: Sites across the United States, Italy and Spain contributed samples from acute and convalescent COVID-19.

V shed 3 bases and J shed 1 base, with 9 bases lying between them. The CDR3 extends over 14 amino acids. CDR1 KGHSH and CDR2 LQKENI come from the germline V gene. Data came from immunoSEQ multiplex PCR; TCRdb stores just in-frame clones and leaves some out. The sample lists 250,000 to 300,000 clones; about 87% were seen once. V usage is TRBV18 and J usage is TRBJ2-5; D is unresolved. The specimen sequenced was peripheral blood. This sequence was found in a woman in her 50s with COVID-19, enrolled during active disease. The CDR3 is CASSPYVAQETQYF. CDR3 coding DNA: TGTGCCAGCTCACCTTACGTGGCCCAAGAGACCCAGTACTTC. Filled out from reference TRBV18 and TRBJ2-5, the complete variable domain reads NAGVMQNPRHLVRRRGQEARLRCSPMKGHSHVYWYRQLPEEGLKFMVYLQKENIIDESGMPKERFSAEFPKEGPSILRIQQVVRGDSAAYFCASSPYVAQETQYFGPGTRLLVL.